Each of the 7 T cell receptor beta chains below was sequenced from the same sample in a study of blood T cell repertoires in COVID-19. Profiled with immunoSEQ multiplex PCR; TCRdb holds only in-frame clones, not every one. The repertoire has tens of thousands of clones, roughly 89% of them found once; the top ten carry 1.5% to 2%. Sequencing used peripheral blood. These receptors were obtained from a woman aged 45-60 years in a cohort sampled during active COVID-19.

This chain links TRBV27 with TRBJ1-6; no reliable D call. Germline CDR1 MNHEY, CDR2 SMNVEV (reference sequence). The V gene lost 4 bases and the J gene lost 2 bases, with 15 bases spanning the gap. The CDR3 covers 17 residues. CDR3 nucleotides: TGTGCCAGCAGTTCTCTCCGGTCCTTAGCCTATAATTCACCCCTCCACTTT. Its protein is CASSSLRSLAYNSPLHF.

This chain connects TRBV3-1 (or the pseudogene TRBV3-2) to TRBJ2-5; 9 bases agree with TRBD2. CDR1 and CDR2 from the germline V gene are LGHDT and YNNKEL (reference sequence). V lost 3 bases, J lost 4 bases, and 3 bases stayed unmatched. The CDR3 runs to 14 residues. The CDR3 region is CASSQAGGPETQYF. CDR3 bases: TGTGCCAGCAGCCAGGCGGGAGGGCCAGAGACCCAGTACTTC.

The chain couples TRBV5-6 to TRBJ2-5; 7 nucleotides match TRBD2. This CDR3 has 13 residues. Losses at the gene ends were 6 bases for V and 5 bases for J; bases not matched to a gene: 7. CDR1 is SGHDT and CDR2 is YYEEEE in the germline V gene. The CDR3 here is CASKGLIRETQYF. CDR3 bases: TGTGCCAGCAAGGGACTAATACGGGAGACCCAGTACTTC.

V usage is TRBV6-5 and J usage is TRBJ1-5, with TRBD1 matching 7 bases. The CDR3 has 15 amino acids. CDR1 is MNHEY and CDR2 is SVGAGI in the germline V gene. V lost 7 bases and J lost 1; bases outside the gene matches: 7. The CDR3 DNA is TGTGCCAGCACTCTACGGACAGGAAGCAATCAGCCCCAGCATTTT. Its translation: CASTLRTGSNQPQHF.

This chain connects TRBV5-8 to TRBJ1-6; D is ambiguous. V dropped 1 base and J dropped 10 bases, with 12 bases sitting between them. The germline gives CDR1 SGHTS, CDR2 YDEGEE. The CDR3 is made up of 14 amino acids. In nucleotides, the CDR3 is TGTGCCAGCAGCTTGAACGGGGATATCTCACCCCTCCACTTT. It is translated as CASSLNGDISPLHF.

This clone appeared a single time. The chain combines TRBV3-1 (or the pseudogene TRBV3-2) with TRBJ2-4, with 7 positions matching TRBD2. V lost 3 bases, J lost 6 bases, and 11 bases stayed unmatched. CDR3 length: 16 amino acids. Germline loops: CDR1 LGHDT, CDR2 YNNKEL (reference sequence). The DNA of the CDR3 is TGTGCCAGCAGCCACGGGGGGATAAGAGTAGGAAACATTCAGTACTTC. Amino acid sequence: CASSHGGIRVGNIQYF.

A single count supports this clone. The chain carries TRBV11-3 and TRBJ2-1; D perhaps matches TRBD1 (6 bases). The germline CDR1 and CDR2 sequences are SGHNT and YENEEA. The CDR3 is made up of 18 amino acids. Trimming cost V 2 bases and J 5 bases, with 22 bases left between them. The CDR3 DNA is TGTGCCAGCAGCTTATCCACTCAGGGGTCCTGGATCGACAATGAGCAGTTCTTC. Translation gives CASSLSTQGSWIDNEQFF.